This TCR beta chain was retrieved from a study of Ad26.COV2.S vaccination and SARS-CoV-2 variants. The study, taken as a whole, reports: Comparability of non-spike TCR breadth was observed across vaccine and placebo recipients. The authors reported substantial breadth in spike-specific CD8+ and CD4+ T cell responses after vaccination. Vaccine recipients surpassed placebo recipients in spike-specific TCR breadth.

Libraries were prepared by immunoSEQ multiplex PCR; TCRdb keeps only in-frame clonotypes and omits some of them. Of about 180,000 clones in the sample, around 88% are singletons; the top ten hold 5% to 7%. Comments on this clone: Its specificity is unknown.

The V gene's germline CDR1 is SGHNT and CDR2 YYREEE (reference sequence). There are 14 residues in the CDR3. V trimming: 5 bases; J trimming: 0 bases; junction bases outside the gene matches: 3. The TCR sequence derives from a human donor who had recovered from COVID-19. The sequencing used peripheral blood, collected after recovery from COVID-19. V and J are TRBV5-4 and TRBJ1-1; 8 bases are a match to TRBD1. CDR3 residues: CASRPGGMNTEAFF. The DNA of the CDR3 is TGTGCCAGCAGACCAGGGGGCATGAACACTGAAGCTTTCTTT.